This paragraph covers one TCR beta chain sequence. CDR1 is LNHDA, CDR2 SQIVND, per germline (reference sequence). V gave up 7 bases and J gave up 8 bases, with 14 bases separating them. The CDR3 runs 12 residues. This sample is part of a study of blood T cell repertoires in COVID-19. Study processing details: Nucleated cell counts were estimated from reference gene primer amplification. Assay: immunoSEQ multiplex PCR; the TCRdb copy retains only in-frame clones and omits some. V and J calls plus clone size are reproduced from that table; the DNA served to infer D and trimming. Here the sample spans under 300,000 clones, 84% being singletons.

The gene calls are TRBV19 and TRBJ1-1; a weak D match, TRBD1 (5 bases). Source material: peripheral blood. This TCR was sampled from a man aged 45-60 years with acute or convalescent COVID-19. This CDR3 reads CASTLGNREAFF. DNA for the CDR3: TGTGCCAGTACCCTTGGCAACAGGGAAGCTTTCTTT. The variable domain in full, with the rest retrieved from reference TRBV19 and TRBJ1-1, is DGGITQSPKYLFRKEGQNVTLSCEQNLNHDAMYWYRQDPGQGLRLIYYSQIVNDFQKGDIAEGYSVSREKKESFPLTVTSAQKNPTAFYLCASTLGNREAFFGQGTRLTVV.